This passage covers 32 T cell receptor beta chains from one sample sequenced in a study of CD8+ T cells in alopecia areata. RNA, once extracted, was reverse transcribed into cDNA for use as the sequencing template. Data came from immunoSEQ multiplex PCR; TCRdb stores just in-frame clones and leaves some out. Among about 200,000 clones listed, about 61% were seen once. Sequencing was carried out using CD8+ T cells sorted from blood. Source of these receptors: a human donor in good health.

The sample holds one count of this clone. CDR3 sequence (DNA): TGTGCCAGCAGCTTCCAGTGGGATGAGCAGTTCTTC. Protein: CASSFQWDEQFF. V gene TRBV7-9 combines with J gene TRBJ2-1; D remains ambiguous. V dropped 3 bases and J dropped 8 bases, with 8 bases sitting between them. The CDR3 is made up of 12 amino acids. Germline V gene sequence: CDR1 SEHNR, CDR2 FQNEAQ (reference sequence).

V is TRBV2 and J is TRBJ2-3; TRBD2 aligns across 8 bases. Losses at the gene ends were 1 base for V and 4 bases for J; bases not matched to a gene: 7. Germline CDR1 is SNHLY and CDR2 is FYNNEI. The CDR3 has 16 residues. This chain's CDR3 is CASSEGQREFADTQYF. The CDR3 nucleotides are TGTGCCAGCAGTGAAGGCCAGCGGGAGTTTGCAGATACGCAGTATTTT.

This clone was counted only a few times. This chain connects TRBV30 to TRBJ2-3; no clear D. Trimming pared 1 base from V and 2 bases from J, leaving 10 bases between. The CDR3 length is 14 residues. Germline V gene data show CDR1 as GTSNPN and CDR2 as SVGIG (reference sequence). CDR3 nucleotide sequence: TGTGCCTGGAGTGAGCTGAGTCCCACAGATACGCAGTATTTT. Its protein is CAWSELSPTDTQYF.

In regard to this clone: One end of the junction fails to match germline, which may point to a read error. The V call is TRBV13, the J call TRBJ2-7; D is tentatively TRBD1 or TRBD2 (5 bases each). This CDR3 spans 11 amino acids. Germline CDR1 PRHDT, CDR2 FYEKMQ (reference sequence). This CDR3 is CASSLGPGAHF. DNA for the CDR3: TGTGCCAGCAGCTTAGGCCCCGGGGCCCACTTC.

This sequence joins TRBV29-1 and TRBJ1-1, with D perhaps TRBD1 (5 bases). V dropped 4 bases and J dropped 3 bases, with 12 bases sitting between them. This CDR3 has 13 amino acids. CDR1 and CDR2 (germline): SQVTM, ANQGSEA. The CDR3 sequence is CSVGWAGDTEAFF. The DNA for the CDR3 is TGCAGCGTTGGTTGGGCGGGGGACACTGAAGCTTTCTTT.

This clone was seen a few times. This chain joins TRBV18 and TRBJ2-1; the match to TRBD1 covers 9 bases. V gave up 8 bases and J gave up 7 bases; unmatched junction bases: 6. This CDR3 contains 13 residues. Germline lookup yields CDR1 KGHSH and CDR2 LQKENI. The CDR3: CASGTGSRNEQFF. The CDR3 DNA reads TGTGCCAGCGGGACAGGGTCTCGGAATGAGCAGTTCTTC.

The chain carries TRBV11-2 and TRBJ1-5; possibly TRBD1 for D (5 bases). Germline V gives CDR1 SGHAT, CDR2 FQNNGV. The CDR3 contains 13 residues. Between the trimmed V and J ends, which lost 1 base and 5 bases, there was a span of 6 bases. Written as DNA, the CDR3 is TGTGCCAGCAGCTTAGGGGGCCATCAGCCCCAGCATTTT. Its protein is CASSLGGHQPQHF.

The V gene is TRBV15, the J gene TRBJ1-3; D remains unclear. Germline CDR1 is LNHNV and CDR2 is YYDKDF (reference sequence). The CDR3 is 15 residues long. Trimming cost V 1 base and J 0 bases, with 7 bases left between them. DNA for the CDR3: TGTGCCACCAGCAGAGTTGGGGACTCTGGAAACACCATATATTTT. Amino acid sequence: CATSRVGDSGNTIYF.

The chain recombines TRBV4-1 with TRBJ1-1; D is unclear. This CDR3 comprises 15 residues. Germline CDR1 is MGHRA and CDR2 is YSYEKL. V shed 6 bases and J shed 4 bases, with 18 bases lying between them. The DNA for the CDR3 is TGCGCCAGCAGGCCAACGTATCTAGGGAGCACTGAAGCTTTCTTT. Translated, it gives CASRPTYLGSTEAFF.

The sample holds a few counts of this clone. The chain uses TRBV5-1 and TRBJ2-7; the match to TRBD2 covers 10 bases. CDR1 is SGHRS, CDR2 YFSETQ, per germline. V lost 5 bases to trimming and J lost 4 bases; unmatched junction nucleotides: 6. The CDR3 is made up of 14 amino acids. In nucleotides, the CDR3 is TGCGCCAGCAGTTTCACTAGCGGGGTTTACGAGCAGTACTTC. Its translation is CASSFTSGVYEQYF.

The chain couples TRBV6-5 to TRBJ2-7; D is undetermined. CDR1 and CDR2 from the germline V gene are MNHEY and SVGAGI. The CDR3 has 8 residues. Trimming cost V 11 bases and J 10 bases, with 9 bases left between them. The CDR3 nucleotides read TGTGCCGACCCCGATCAGTACTTC. This gives the protein CADPDQYF.

This clone was seen more than once but under ten times. The chain carries TRBV5-5 and TRBJ1-5; no definite D call. Per germline, CDR1 SGHKS and CDR2 YYEKEE (reference sequence). V dropped 4 bases and J dropped 6 bases, with 17 bases sitting between them. The CDR3 has 15 amino acids. The chain's CDR3 is CASSLGVRAGQPQHF. For the CDR3, the DNA is TGTGCCAGCAGCCTCGGGGTCCGGGCGGGTCAGCCCCAGCATTTT.

The rearrangement uses TRBV27 and TRBJ2-1; TRBD2 aligns across 8 bases. The CDR3 runs to 17 residues. Germline V gene sequence: CDR1 MNHEY, CDR2 SMNVEV (reference sequence). Germline trimming cut 3 bases from V and 5 bases from J; bases unmatched to any gene: 12. In nucleotides, the CDR3 is TGTGCCAGCAGTTTGCGGTCCTCGGGACTAGGCCACAATGAGCAGTTCTTC. Translating gives CASSLRSSGLGHNEQFF.

The table lists this clone with a few counts. V usage is TRBV5-1 and J usage is TRBJ1-1, with 7 bases aligning to TRBD1. The CDR3 extends over 17 amino acids. Trimming at V came to 2 bases and at J to 0 bases, leaving 10 bases not matched to a gene. Germline CDR1 is SGHRS and CDR2 is YFSETQ. CDR3 sequence reads: CASSFGDSAFMNTEAFF. The CDR3 region has the DNA TGCGCCAGCAGCTTTGGGGACAGCGCCTTCATGAACACTGAAGCTTTCTTT.

CDR3 sequence reads: CASSPGTDLYGYTF. The CDR3 DNA is TGTGCCAGCAGCCCCGGGACAGACCTCTATGGCTACACCTTC. The rearrangement uses TRBV5-6 and TRBJ1-2; 7 nucleotides align to TRBD1. This CDR3 contains 14 residues. Unmatched junction bases numbered 7, after V lost 4 bases and J lost 4 bases. Germline CDR1 SGHDT, CDR2 YYEEEE.

The chain is built from TRBV27 and TRBJ1-5; D gene unclear. Germline V gene sequence: CDR1 MNHEY, CDR2 SMNVEV (reference sequence). The V and J ends lost 5 bases and 0 bases respectively, with 11 bases between them. This CDR3 is built from 15 residues. The CDR3 DNA sequence: TGTGCCAGCAGTCCAAAGAGTAATAGCAATCAGCCCCAGCATTTT. It codes for CASSPKSNSNQPQHF.

This clone was recorded only once. V gene TRBV7-9 combines with J gene TRBJ1-2; 9 bases are shared with TRBD1. The ends lost 6 bases at V and 4 bases at J; junction bases unmatched: 15. Germline V CDR1 and CDR2: SEHNR, FQNEAQ (reference sequence). The CDR3 has 17 residues. CDR3 sequence (DNA): TGTGCCAGCAGAGATAGTTCGACAGGGGGAGAGACCTATGGCTACACCTTC. Its translation: CASRDSSTGGETYGYTF.

The chain recombines TRBV2 with TRBJ1-1, with D uncertain. CDR1 SNHLY and CDR2 FYNNEI come from the germline V gene. The CDR3 has 11 amino acids. V lost 8 bases and J lost 6, with 10 bases in between. CDR3 region: CASLGPSEAFF. CDR3 nucleotides: TGTGCCAGCCTCGGCCCCTCTGAAGCTTTCTTT.

This clone has more than one count but fewer than ten. This chain connects TRBV7-9 to TRBJ2-5; D remains unclear. The germline CDR1 and CDR2 sequences are SEHNR and FQNEAQ (reference sequence). The length of the CDR3 is 14 residues. Trimming left V 1 base short and J 2 bases short, with 8 bases between. CDR3 sequence reads: CASSLVGLQETQYF. CDR3 bases: TGTGCCAGCAGCTTAGTCGGTCTGCAAGAGACCCAGTACTTC.

The rearrangement joins TRBV15 to TRBJ2-2; 9 nucleotides agree with TRBD2. CDR1 is LNHNV and CDR2 is YYDKDF in the germline V gene (reference sequence). The ends lost 0 bases at V and 5 bases at J; junction bases unmatched: 7. The CDR3 is made up of 17 amino acids. The CDR3 nucleotides read TGTGCCACCAGCAGAGATAGCCCAGCGGGGGGAACCGGGGAGCTGTTTTTT. Protein product: CATSRDSPAGGTGELFF.

The chain has TRBV13 and TRBJ2-7; TRBD2 matches 7 bases. The CDR3 consists of 13 residues. Germline values: CDR1 PRHDT, CDR2 FYEKMQ (reference sequence). The trim removed 6 bases at V and 5 bases at J, leaving 7 bases unmatched. The CDR3 reads CASSYGGRNEQYF. CDR3 bases: TGTGCCAGCAGTTACGGGGGGAGAAACGAGCAGTACTTC.

This clone was seen only a few times. The V call is TRBV10-2, the J call TRBJ2-1; tentatively, D is TRBD2 (6 bases). From germline, CDR1 is WSHSY and CDR2 SAAADI. The CDR3 loop spans 12 amino acids. Trimming removed 5 bases at V and 7 bases at J, with 9 bases between. This CDR3 reads CASSFSGNEQFF. For the CDR3, the DNA is TGCGCCAGCAGTTTTAGCGGAAATGAGCAGTTCTTC.

The V and J genes are TRBV13 and TRBJ2-7; 7 bases are shared with TRBD1. The trim removed 6 bases at V and 5 bases at J, leaving 7 bases unmatched. The CDR3 has 13 amino acids. The V gene's germline CDR1 is PRHDT and CDR2 FYEKMQ (reference sequence). CDR3 nucleotides: TGTGCCAGCAGGCGACAGGGTTGGGACGAGCAGTACTTC. Translated, it gives CASRRQGWDEQYF.

This chain uses TRBV19 with TRBJ1-5; weak D call: TRBD1 (6 bases). The germline gives CDR1 LNHDA, CDR2 SQIVND (reference sequence). CDR3 length equals 14 residues. Trimming took off 3 bases at V and 11 bases at J, with 17 bases between the two ends. The CDR3 DNA reads TGTGCCAGTAGTATGGGGGGCGAGGGACTGTCCCAGCATTTT. It codes for CASSMGGEGLSQHF.

The chain employs TRBV27 and TRBJ2-7; the D gene is possibly TRBD1 (6 bases). This CDR3 has 13 residues. V shed 5 bases and J shed 3 bases, with 11 bases lying between them. The germline V gene encodes CDR1 MNHEY and CDR2 SMNVEV (reference sequence). CDR3 DNA: TGTGCCAGCAGTCCAGGGGACGGCTACGAGCAGTACTTC. This sequence encodes CASSPGDGYEQYF.

This chain joins TRBV2 and TRBJ2-1; 11 bases agree with TRBD2. In germline, CDR1 is SNHLY, CDR2 FYNNEI. The CDR3 runs to 16 residues. V shed 6 bases, J shed 3 bases, and the junction held 7 bases outside the gene matches. DNA for the CDR3: TGTGCCAGCAGCGCACCCCTAGCGGGGGGCTACAATGAGCAGTTCTTC. Translated, it gives CASSAPLAGGYNEQFF.

The chain employs TRBV4-1 and TRBJ1-5; D call uncertain. CDR3 length: 14 residues. With 5 bases removed from V and 5 bases from J, the gap between germline ends came to 13 bases. Germline V gene sequence: CDR1 MGHRA, CDR2 YSYEKL. DNA of the CDR3: TGCGCCAGCAGCTCAGTTAGGGAGGATCAGCCCCAGCATTTT. Its translation: CASSSVREDQPQHF.

The rearrangement joins TRBV29-1 to TRBJ2-6; D remains unclear. Germline CDR1 is SQVTM and CDR2 is ANQGSEA. V lost 5 bases and J 0 bases, leaving 20 bases between the germline ends. The CDR3 totals 18 residues. CDR3 sequence (DNA): TGCAGCGTTCCTTCGACTTCACACTCCGTCTCTGGGGCCAACGTCCTGACTTTC. Translated: CSVPSTSHSVSGANVLTF.

This clone was seen more than once but under ten times. This chain links TRBV5-4 with TRBJ2-2, with no clear D. V was pared by 2 bases and J by 1 base, with 3 bases between. CDR1 is SGHNT, CDR2 YYREEE, per germline (reference sequence). The CDR3 is 13 residues long. DNA of the CDR3: TGTGCCAGCAGCTTCTTGAACACCGGGGAGCTGTTTTTT. As protein: CASSFLNTGELFF.

This rearrangement joins TRBV29-1 to TRBJ2-5; 10 nucleotides match TRBD2. Germline loops: CDR1 SQVTM, CDR2 ANQGSEA. V lost 5 bases and J lost 4; bases outside the gene matches: 7. The CDR3 sequence is 14 residues long. For the CDR3, the DNA is TGCAGCGTTTTCGAAGCGGGGGGGCGAGAGACCCAGTACTTC. Translation gives CSVFEAGGRETQYF.

The chain links TRBV6-5 to TRBJ2-1; no clear D gene. Germline V CDR1 and CDR2: MNHEY, SVGAGI. The CDR3 totals 11 residues. Trimming removed 6 bases at V and 8 bases at J, with 8 bases between. This CDR3 reads CASSFSDEQFF. The CDR3 nucleotides are TGTGCCAGCAGCTTCTCAGATGAGCAGTTCTTC.

V gene TRBV5-6 combines with J gene TRBJ2-4; TRBD1 aligns across 10 bases. CDR1 SGHDT and CDR2 YYEEEE come from the germline V gene. With 0 bases clipped from V and 9 bases from J, the junction kept 3 bases outside the gene matches. The length of the CDR3 is 14 residues. The CDR3 sequence: CASSLGDRGPIQYF. The CDR3 coding sequence is TGTGCCAGCAGCTTGGGTGACAGGGGGCCCATTCAGTACTTC.